This T cell receptor beta chain appears in the sequencing data of a study of T cell repertoires in cytomegalovirus infection. Study in general: Use of recently identified HLA-C-restricted and well-studied HLA-B-restricted CMV epitopes was part of the study. TCR beta signatures that were public indicated CMV infection and matching HLA type.

Study-level points and caveats: Frequencies of public TCR beta families were cumulated, and this identified carriers of CMV plus the relevant HLA. The ex vivo response was dominated by HLA-C-restricted CMV-specific TCR beta clonotypes.

This clonotype turned up a few times. The antigen remains unidentified. V lost 2 bases, J lost 3 bases, and 8 bases lay in between. The germline V gene encodes CDR1 SGHNT and CDR2 YYREEE (reference sequence). The CDR3 sequence is 13 residues long. TCRdb redid the calling of the reads with MiXCR, one entry per CDR3 protein. The data show a few hundred thousand distinct CDR3 sequences, about 35% seen once. The receptor comes from a human donor in good health (CMV status not recorded). Some clones in this sample may be carry-over from other donors' samples. Sequences were derived from cultured PBMCs, sampled from culture after CMV antigen stimulation. This sequence joins TRBV5-4 and TRBJ2-5; no clear D gene. The CDR3 sequence is CASSFYWEETQYF. CDR3 nucleotides: TGTGCCAGCAGCTTTTATTGGGAAGAGACCCAGTACTTC.